Listed here is a single T cell receptor (beta chain). The sample is drawn from a study of blood T cell repertoires in COVID-19. Study-wide background: Specimens from acute and convalescent COVID-19 originated in the United States, Italy and Spain.

With 5 bases clipped from V and 4 bases from J, the junction kept 8 bases outside the gene matches. The V gene's germline CDR1 is MNHEY and CDR2 SMNVEV (reference sequence). This CDR3 is 15 amino acids long. Original methodology: Estimation of nucleated cell counts was performed using reference gene primer amplification. The table came from immunoSEQ multiplex PCR; TCRdb's copy has only in-frame clones and leaves some out. That table is the source of V, J and clone size, and D and trimming were worked out from the DNA. Of some 200,000 clones in the sample, 88% were seen once. The genes are TRBV27 and TRBJ2-7, with 10 bases lining up with TRBD2. This TCR came from a man between 65 and 85 years old with acute or convalescent COVID-19. The sample was peripheral blood. The CDR3 region is CASSDPGLALYEQYF. The CDR3 bases are TGTGCCAGCAGTGATCCGGGACTAGCGTTATACGAGCAGTACTTC.